The rows below give T cell receptor beta chains drawn from one sample of a study of T cell repertoires in cytomegalovirus infection. These receptors' targets are unknown. MiXCR, run by TCRdb on the reads, gives a single entry per CDR3 protein. The table records some 800,000 distinct CDR3 sequences, 25% to 30% of them present only once. The source material was cultured CD8+ T cells from PBMCs, sampled from culture after CMV antigen stimulation. All receptors come from a human donor in good health (CMV status not recorded). Some clones in this sample may be carry-over from other donors' samples. CDR3s include the opening cysteine and the closing phenylalanine or tryptophan. Each record gives: V gene, J gene, D gene, clone size, CDR3 DNA, CDR3 protein. A D gene is named only where the DNA matches it firmly. Some rows mark clone size as missing; the rest say once, few, many or name a class of expanded clone.

v_gene: TRBV3-1; j_gene: TRBJ1-1; d_gene: TRBD1; abundance: -; CDR3nt: TGTGCCAGCAGCCAGGTTGGACAGGGGTATTTACCGAACACTGAAGCTTTCTTT; CDR3aa: CASSQVGQGYLPNTEAFF
v_gene: TRBV5-1; j_gene: TRBJ2-1; d_gene: -; abundance: -; CDR3nt: TGCGCCAGCAGCCCGCCCCGAAGGGACAATGAGCAGTTCTTC; CDR3aa: CASSPPRRDNEQFF
v_gene: TRBV6-4; j_gene: TRBJ2-3; d_gene: -; abundance: -; CDR3nt: TGTGCCAGCAGTGACTCGACCGTAGGCCGGAGCACAGATACGCAGTATTTT; CDR3aa: CASSDSTVGRSTDTQYF
v_gene: TRBV19; j_gene: TRBJ1-5; d_gene: TRBD1; abundance: -; CDR3nt: TGTGCCAGTAGCAATCTCCGGGACAGGGTTATTCAGCCCCAGCATTTT; CDR3aa: CASSNLRDRVIQPQHF
v_gene: TRBV4-1; j_gene: TRBJ2-2; d_gene: -; abundance: -; CDR3nt: TGCGCCAGCAGCCAAGTGGCAGGGGTTCCCGGGGAGCTGTTTTTT; CDR3aa: CASSQVAGVPGELFF
v_gene: TRBV6-1; j_gene: TRBJ2-3; d_gene: -; abundance: -; CDR3nt: TGTGCCAGCAGTGATTTCAGGGATGCAGATACGCAGTATTTT; CDR3aa: CASSDFRDADTQYF
v_gene: TRBV6-2/TRBV6-3; j_gene: TRBJ2-7; d_gene: TRBD1; abundance: few; CDR3nt: TGTGCCAGCAGAACGTCCCGGGACAGGGAAGGGCAGTACTTC; CDR3aa: CASRTSRDREGQYF
v_gene: TRBV20-1; j_gene: TRBJ2-5; d_gene: TRBD2; abundance: -; CDR3nt: TGCAGTGCTAGAGAATCGTCTAGCGGGGTTTACCAAGAGACCCAGTACTTC; CDR3aa: CSARESSSGVYQETQYF
v_gene: TRBV5-1; j_gene: TRBJ1-1; d_gene: -; abundance: -; CDR3nt: TGCGCCAGCAGAGGCCCCGCCGGGGGTGTCATGAACACTGAAGCTTTCTTT; CDR3aa: CASRGPAGGVMNTEAFF
v_gene: TRBV7-3; j_gene: TRBJ2-5; d_gene: -; abundance: -; CDR3nt: TGTGCCAGCAGCCACGACAGCCAAGAGACCCAGTACTTC; CDR3aa: CASSHDSQETQYF
v_gene: TRBV2; j_gene: TRBJ2-3; d_gene: -; abundance: few; CDR3nt: TGTGCCAGCGCCTCGACTACTGATACGCAGTATTTT; CDR3aa: CASASTTDTQYF
v_gene: TRBV3-1; j_gene: TRBJ1-4; d_gene: -; abundance: -; CDR3nt: TGTGCCAGCAACCAAGAACGGGTCATAGGTTTTAATGAAAAACTGTTTTTT; CDR3aa: CASNQERVIGFNEKLFF
v_gene: TRBV12-3/TRBV12-4; j_gene: TRBJ2-2; d_gene: -; abundance: many; CDR3nt: TGTGCCAGCAGTTTCCGGGGCCCGAACACCGGGGAGCTGTTTTTT; CDR3aa: CASSFRGPNTGELFF
v_gene: TRBV27; j_gene: TRBJ1-1; d_gene: TRBD1; abundance: few; CDR3nt: TGTGCCAGCAGTTCCGGGACAGGAACCGCTGAAGCTTTCTTT; CDR3aa: CASSSGTGTAEAFF
v_gene: TRBV12-3/TRBV12-4; j_gene: TRBJ2-7; d_gene: TRBD1; abundance: -; CDR3nt: TGTGCCAGCAGTCCACAAGGACAGGGCTACGAGCAGTACTTC; CDR3aa: CASSPQGQGYEQYF
v_gene: TRBV6-5; j_gene: TRBJ2-2; d_gene: -; abundance: -; CDR3nt: TGTGCCAGCAGTTACGACCCTTCGAACACCGGGGAGCTGTTTTTT; CDR3aa: CASSYDPSNTGELFF
v_gene: TRBV6-6; j_gene: TRBJ1-4; d_gene: -; abundance: -; CDR3nt: TGTGCCAGCAGTGGCGGACATGCGGCAACTAATGAAAAACTGTTTTTT; CDR3aa: CASSGGHAATNEKLFF
v_gene: TRBV10-3; j_gene: TRBJ2-7; d_gene: -; abundance: many; CDR3nt: TGTGCCGTTGGAACCGACAGTTCCTACGAGCAGTACTTC; CDR3aa: CAVGTDSSYEQYF
v_gene: TRBV6-5; j_gene: TRBJ1-4; d_gene: -; abundance: -; CDR3nt: TGTGCCAGCAGCTTCATACCGGATGAAAAACTGTTTTTT; CDR3aa: CASSFIPDEKLFF
v_gene: TRBV5-1; j_gene: TRBJ1-1; d_gene: -; abundance: few; CDR3nt: TGCGCCAGCAGCTCCCCTCCGGGGCCATCGGGGCCGAACACTGAAGCTTTCTTT; CDR3aa: CASSSPPGPSGPNTEAFF
v_gene: TRBV4-1; j_gene: TRBJ2-1; d_gene: TRBD1; abundance: -; CDR3nt: TGCGCCAGCAGCCAAGGACAGGGGGCTTGGGAGCAGTTCTTC; CDR3aa: CASSQGQGAWEQFF
v_gene: TRBV28; j_gene: TRBJ1-5; d_gene: TRBD1; abundance: few; CDR3nt: TGTGCCAGCAGTTTTATACAGGGGGCCCTCAATCAGCCCCAGCATTTT; CDR3aa: CASSFIQGALNQPQHF
v_gene: TRBV5-1; j_gene: TRBJ2-7; d_gene: TRBD1; abundance: -; CDR3nt: TGCGCCAGCAGTACCACAGGGGCCTCCTACGAGCAGTACTTC; CDR3aa: CASSTTGASYEQYF
v_gene: TRBV27; j_gene: TRBJ2-1; d_gene: TRBD1; abundance: -; CDR3nt: TGTGCCAGCAGTTTACTTGGGACAGTCAATGAGCAGTTCTTC; CDR3aa: CASSLLGTVNEQFF
v_gene: TRBV6-2/TRBV6-3; j_gene: TRBJ2-2; d_gene: -; abundance: -; CDR3nt: TGTGCCAGCAGTTACGACGGCGGGGAGCTGTTTTTT; CDR3aa: CASSYDGGELFF
v_gene: TRBV6-5; j_gene: TRBJ2-7; d_gene: -; abundance: -; CDR3nt: TGTGCCAGCAGTTACTACCAGGAAAACGAGCAGTACTTC; CDR3aa: CASSYYQENEQYF
v_gene: TRBV20-1; j_gene: TRBJ2-3; d_gene: -; abundance: -; CDR3nt: TGCAGTGCTAGAGATCTCGAGGGCCCCTACACAGATACGCAGTATTTT; CDR3aa: CSARDLEGPYTDTQYF
v_gene: TRBV20-1; j_gene: TRBJ2-7; d_gene: TRBD1; abundance: -; CDR3nt: TGCAGTGCCAATGCCGGGACAGGGTACGAGCAGTACTTC; CDR3aa: CSANAGTGYEQYF
v_gene: TRBV7-6; j_gene: TRBJ1-5; d_gene: -; abundance: few; CDR3nt: TGTGCCAGCAGCTTAAGGGTGGGCAATCAGCCCCAGCATTTT; CDR3aa: CASSLRVGNQPQHF
v_gene: TRBV29-1; j_gene: TRBJ1-1; d_gene: TRBD1; abundance: -; CDR3nt: TGCAGCGTTGAACCCGGGACAGCCCAGAACACTGAAGCTTTCTTT; CDR3aa: CSVEPGTAQNTEAFF
v_gene: TRBV19; j_gene: TRBJ1-1; d_gene: -; abundance: -; CDR3nt: TGTGCCAGTAGTATAGACCAGACAGGGAACACTGAAGCTTTCTTT; CDR3aa: CASSIDQTGNTEAFF
v_gene: TRBV7-9; j_gene: TRBJ1-2; d_gene: -; abundance: -; CDR3nt: TGTGCCAGCAGCTTAAGGGCCGACAGACTTAACTATGGCTACACCTTC; CDR3aa: CASSLRADRLNYGYTF
v_gene: TRBV29-1; j_gene: TRBJ2-1; d_gene: TRBD1; abundance: -; CDR3nt: TGCAGCGTTGAAATGACAGGGCCTAGCTCCTACAATGAGCAGTTCTTC; CDR3aa: CSVEMTGPSSYNEQFF
v_gene: TRBV7-6; j_gene: TRBJ1-1; d_gene: TRBD1; abundance: -; CDR3nt: TGTGCCAGCAGCTTAAGGACAGGGGGCGCCCGAGGCACTGAAGCTTTCTTT; CDR3aa: CASSLRTGGARGTEAFF
v_gene: TRBV12-3/TRBV12-4; j_gene: TRBJ1-2; d_gene: -; abundance: many; CDR3nt: TGTGCCAGCAGTTTTGGGACCGCGTATGGCTACACCTTC; CDR3aa: CASSFGTAYGYTF
v_gene: TRBV4-1; j_gene: TRBJ1-1; d_gene: -; abundance: -; CDR3nt: TGCGCCAGCAGCCAACTGACAGTAAACACTGAAGCTTTCTTT; CDR3aa: CASSQLTVNTEAFF
v_gene: TRBV14; j_gene: TRBJ2-3; d_gene: TRBD2; abundance: many; CDR3nt: TGTGCCAGCAAACAGCGGGGCGAACGGACAGATACGCAGTATTTT; CDR3aa: CASKQRGERTDTQYF
v_gene: TRBV5-4; j_gene: TRBJ2-3; d_gene: TRBD2; abundance: -; CDR3nt: TGTGCCAGCAGCTTAAAGGGGCTAGCGGGCACAGATACGCAGTATTTT; CDR3aa: CASSLKGLAGTDTQYF
v_gene: TRBV6-5; j_gene: TRBJ1-2; d_gene: -; abundance: many; CDR3nt: TGTGCCACAAGGGTTAACTATGGCTACACCTTC; CDR3aa: CATRVNYGYTF
v_gene: TRBV7-9; j_gene: TRBJ2-1; d_gene: -; abundance: few; CDR3nt: TGTGCCAGCAGCTTAGATGGGCGGGGACCCTCCTACAATGAGCAGTTCTTC; CDR3aa: CASSLDGRGPSYNEQFF
v_gene: TRBV15; j_gene: TRBJ1-1; d_gene: TRBD1; abundance: few; CDR3nt: TGTGCCACCAGCAGACTACTGGACAGGGAAGCTTTCTTT; CDR3aa: CATSRLLDREAFF
v_gene: TRBV12-3/TRBV12-4; j_gene: TRBJ2-1; d_gene: TRBD2; abundance: -; CDR3nt: TGTGCCAGCAGTTTGAGAGCGAGGGCGGGGGGGCCTTTGAGCAATGAGCAGTTCTTC; CDR3aa: CASSLRARAGGPLSNEQFF
v_gene: TRBV7-2; j_gene: TRBJ2-3; d_gene: TRBD2; abundance: few; CDR3nt: TGTGCCAGCAGCCTGAGGGGACTAGCGGGGGGCCCCTCATTCACAGATACGCAGTATTTT; CDR3aa: CASSLRGLAGGPSFTDTQYF
v_gene: TRBV27; j_gene: TRBJ2-1; d_gene: TRBD1; abundance: few; CDR3nt: TGTGCCAGCTCGCCCCGGGACAGGGTCGGCAATGAGCAGTTCTTC; CDR3aa: CASSPRDRVGNEQFF
v_gene: TRBV20-1; j_gene: TRBJ1-2; d_gene: -; abundance: -; CDR3nt: TGCAGTGCCTGGGATATAGGGGGGAGGTCTGGCTACACCTTC; CDR3aa: CSAWDIGGRSGYTF
v_gene: TRBV7-2; j_gene: TRBJ2-5; d_gene: -; abundance: -; CDR3nt: TGTGCCAGCGTCTGGGGGGGGGCGAAAACGGAGACCCAGTACTTC; CDR3aa: CASVWGGAKTETQYF
v_gene: TRBV27; j_gene: TRBJ1-6; d_gene: -; abundance: few; CDR3nt: TGTGCCAGCAGTTTAGGGGCAAGACATAATTCACCCCTCCACTTT; CDR3aa: CASSLGARHNSPLHF
v_gene: TRBV7-9; j_gene: TRBJ1-5; d_gene: -; abundance: -; CDR3nt: TGTGCCAGCAGTGTAGACAATCAGCCCCAGCATTTT; CDR3aa: CASSVDNQPQHF
v_gene: TRBV2; j_gene: TRBJ2-1; d_gene: -; abundance: few; CDR3nt: TGTGCCAGCAGGGACCACAATGAGTTCTTC; CDR3aa: CASRDHNEFF
v_gene: TRBV4-1; j_gene: TRBJ2-2; d_gene: -; abundance: many; CDR3nt: TGCGCCAGCAGCCAAGATAGTTGGGGTTTCAACACCGGGGAGCTGTTTTTT; CDR3aa: CASSQDSWGFNTGELFF
v_gene: TRBV15; j_gene: TRBJ2-2; d_gene: TRBD1; abundance: few; CDR3nt: TGTGCCACCAGCAGAGGCCAAAGTTACAGGGGGCGATGGACCGGGGAGCTGTTTTTT; CDR3aa: CATSRGQSYRGRWTGELFF